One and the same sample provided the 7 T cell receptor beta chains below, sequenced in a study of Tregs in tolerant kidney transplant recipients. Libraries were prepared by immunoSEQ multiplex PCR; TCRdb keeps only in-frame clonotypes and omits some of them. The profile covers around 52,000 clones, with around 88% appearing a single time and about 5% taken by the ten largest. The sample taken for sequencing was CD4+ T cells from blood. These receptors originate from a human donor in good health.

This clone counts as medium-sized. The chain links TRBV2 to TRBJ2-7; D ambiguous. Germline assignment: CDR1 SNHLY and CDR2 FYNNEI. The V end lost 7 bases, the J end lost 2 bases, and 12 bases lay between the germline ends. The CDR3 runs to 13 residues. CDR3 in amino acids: CASKETGTYEQYF. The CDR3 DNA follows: TGTGCCAGCAAGGAGACTGGAACCTACGAGCAGTACTTC.

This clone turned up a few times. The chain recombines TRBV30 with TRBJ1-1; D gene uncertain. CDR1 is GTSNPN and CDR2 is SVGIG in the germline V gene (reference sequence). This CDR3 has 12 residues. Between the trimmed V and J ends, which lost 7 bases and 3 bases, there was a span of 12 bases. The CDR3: CALSPADTEAFF. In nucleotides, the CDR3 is TGTGCCTTAAGTCCGGCGGACACTGAAGCTTTCTTT. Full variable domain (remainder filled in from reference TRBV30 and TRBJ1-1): SQTIHQWPATLVQPVGSPLSLECTVEGTSNPNLYWYRQAAGRGLQLLFYSVGIGQISSEVPQNLSASRPQDRQFILSSKKLLLSDSGFYLCALSPADTEAFFGQGTRLTVV.

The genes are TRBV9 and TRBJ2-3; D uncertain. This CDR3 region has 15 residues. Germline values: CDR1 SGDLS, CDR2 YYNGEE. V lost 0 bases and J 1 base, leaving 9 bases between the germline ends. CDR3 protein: CASSVAITGTDTQYF. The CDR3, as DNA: TGTGCCAGCAGCGTAGCTATCACTGGCACAGATACGCAGTATTTT.

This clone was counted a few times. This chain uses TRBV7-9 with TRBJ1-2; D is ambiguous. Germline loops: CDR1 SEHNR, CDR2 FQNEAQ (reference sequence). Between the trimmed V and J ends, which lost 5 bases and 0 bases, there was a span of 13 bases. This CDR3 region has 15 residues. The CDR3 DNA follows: TGTGCCAGCAGCCCAGATGGCGCCACTAACTATGGCTACACCTTC. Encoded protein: CASSPDGATNYGYTF.

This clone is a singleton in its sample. CDR3 DNA sequence: TGTGCCAGCAGGGTCGGACCCCTATTACGGGAGCAGTACTTC. Residues: CASRVGPLLREQYF. The chain joins TRBV2 to TRBJ2-7; D unresolved. The CDR3 is 14 amino acids. Trimming pared 6 bases from V and 7 bases from J, leaving 19 bases between. Looked up from germline, CDR1 is SNHLY and CDR2 is FYNNEI.

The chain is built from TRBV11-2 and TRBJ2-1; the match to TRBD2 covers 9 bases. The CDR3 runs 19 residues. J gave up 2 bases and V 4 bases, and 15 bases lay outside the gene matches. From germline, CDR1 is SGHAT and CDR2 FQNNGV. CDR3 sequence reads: CASSSPWREGPSAYNEQFF. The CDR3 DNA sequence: TGTGCCAGCAGCTCACCTTGGCGGGAGGGTCCATCCGCCTACAATGAGCAGTTCTTC.

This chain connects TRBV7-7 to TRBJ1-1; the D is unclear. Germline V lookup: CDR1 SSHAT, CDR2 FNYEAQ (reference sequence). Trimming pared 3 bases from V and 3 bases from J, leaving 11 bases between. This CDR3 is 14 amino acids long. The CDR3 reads CASSFVQTHTEAFF. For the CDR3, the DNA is TGTGCCAGCAGCTTCGTACAGACCCACACTGAAGCTTTCTTT.